The rows below give T cell receptor beta chains drawn from one sample of a study of T cell changes during pregnancy in multiple sclerosis. Sequencing used immunoSEQ multiplex PCR; TCRdb keeps in-frame clones, though not all of them. The data contain tens of thousands of clones, about 92% of them singletons. This sample comprised peripheral blood, obtained in the first trimester of pregnancy. The receptors stem from a female donor in good health, enrolled as a control in a pregnancy study. Each CDR3 is given with its conserved first and last residue. D genes are given only for firm matches. Clone sizes are given selectively: once, few, many, or a class where the clone is expanded.

D gene	V gene	clone size	J gene	CDR3 length	CDR3 protein	CDR3 DNA
NA	TRBV6-1	NA	TRBJ2-7	13	CASSEGTANEQYF	TGTGCCAGCAGTGAAGGGACTGCCAACGAGCAGTACTTC
NA	TRBV5-4	NA	TRBJ1-1	13	CASSLDQNTEAFF	TGTGCCAGCAGCTTGGATCAGAACACTGAAGCTTTCTTT
NA	TRBV2	NA	TRBJ1-6	15	CASSVSDTPNSPLHF	TGTGCCAGCAGTGTCTCCGACACCCCCAATTCACCCCTCCACTTT
NA	TRBV4-3	once	TRBJ2-1	16	CASSLVLDSSYNEQFF	TGCGCCAGCAGCCTTGTGCTGGACAGCTCCTACAATGAGCAGTTCTTC
NA	TRBV15	once	TRBJ2-5	13	CATSGTHQETQYF	TGTGCCACCAGCGGGACTCATCAAGAGACCCAGTACTTC
TRBD1	TRBV11-3	NA	TRBJ2-3	14	CASSFGQGTDTQYF	TGTGCCAGCAGCTTCGGACAGGGGACAGATACGCAGTATTTT
NA	TRBV4-2	NA	TRBJ2-3	16	CASSQVAGTRTDTQYF	TGTGCCAGCAGCCAAGTTGCGGGGACCCGCACAGATACGCAGTATTTT
TRBD1	TRBV13	NA	TRBJ1-1	17	CASSFSVDRGRGTEAFF	TGTGCCAGCAGCTTCTCGGTTGACAGGGGGCGAGGCACTGAAGCTTTCTTT
NA	TRBV6-4	NA	TRBJ2-2	15	CASSETGINTGELFF	TGTGCCAGCAGCGAGACAGGAATTAACACCGGGGAGCTGTTTTTT
NA	TRBV5-7	NA	TRBJ1-5	16	CASSLGAGRRNQPQHF	TGTGCCAGCAGCTTGGGGGCAGGCCGACGGAATCAGCCCCAGCATTTT
NA	TRBV6-4	NA	TRBJ1-5	13	CASSANSNQPQHF	TGTGCCAGCAGTGCCAATAGCAATCAGCCCCAGCATTTT
NA	TRBV19	NA	TRBJ2-2	15	CASSIRTPNTGELFF	TGTGCCAGTAGTATTCGGACACCGAACACCGGGGAGCTGTTTTTT
NA	TRBV30	NA	TRBJ1-1	12	CAWSDREFEAFF	TGTGCCTGGAGTGACAGGGAATTCGAAGCTTTCTTT
TRBD1	TRBV6-1	NA	TRBJ1-5	19	CASSEALLGGSGGGQPQHF	TGTGCCAGCAGTGAAGCGCTTCTTGGTGGATCAGGGGGTGGGCAGCCCCAGCATTTT
NA	TRBV15	few	TRBJ1-2	13	CATSRGENYGYTF	TGTGCCACCAGCAGGGGCGAGAACTATGGCTACACCTTC
TRBD2	TRBV12-5	NA	TRBJ2-5	15	CASGWSGTYQETQYF	TGTGCTAGTGGTTGGAGCGGGACTTACCAAGAGACCCAGTACTTC
TRBD2	TRBV25-1	NA	TRBJ2-2	15	CASSDPGLAVGELFF	TGTGCCAGCAGTGACCCGGGACTAGCGGTCGGGGAGCTGTTTTTT
TRBD1	TRBV14	NA	TRBJ2-2	18	CASSQAGRGPTNTGELFF	TGTGCCAGCAGCCAAGCGGGCAGGGGGCCAACGAACACCGGGGAGCTGTTTTTT